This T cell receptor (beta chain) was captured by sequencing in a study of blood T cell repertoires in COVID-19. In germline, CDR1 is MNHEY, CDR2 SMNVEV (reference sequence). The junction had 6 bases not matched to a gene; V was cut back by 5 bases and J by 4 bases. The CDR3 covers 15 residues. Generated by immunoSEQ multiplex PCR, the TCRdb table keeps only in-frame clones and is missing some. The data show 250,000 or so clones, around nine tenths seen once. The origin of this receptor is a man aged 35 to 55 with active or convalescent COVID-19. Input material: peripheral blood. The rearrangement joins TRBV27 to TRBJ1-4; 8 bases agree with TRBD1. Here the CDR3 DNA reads TGTGCCAGCAGTCGACAGGGGAGTGGTAATGAAAAACTGTTTTTT. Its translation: CASSRQGSGNEKLFF.